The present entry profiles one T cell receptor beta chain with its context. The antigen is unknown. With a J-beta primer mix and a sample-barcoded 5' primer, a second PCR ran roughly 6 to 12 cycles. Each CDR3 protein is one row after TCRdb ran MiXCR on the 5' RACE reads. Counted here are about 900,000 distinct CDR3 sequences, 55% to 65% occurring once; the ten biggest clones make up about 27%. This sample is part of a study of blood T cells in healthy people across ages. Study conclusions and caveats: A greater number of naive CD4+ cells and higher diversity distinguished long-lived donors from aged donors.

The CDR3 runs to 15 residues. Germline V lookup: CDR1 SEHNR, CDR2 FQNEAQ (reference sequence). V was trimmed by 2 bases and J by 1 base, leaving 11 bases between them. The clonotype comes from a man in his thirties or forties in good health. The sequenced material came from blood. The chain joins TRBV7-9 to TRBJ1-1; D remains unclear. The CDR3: CASSLSGFPNTEAFF. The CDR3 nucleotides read TGTGCCAGCAGCTTAAGCGGGTTCCCGAACACTGAAGCTTTCTTT.